The 32 T cell receptor beta chains below come from one sample, sequenced in a study of T-cell memory formation after mild COVID-19 (dated by TCRdb to about 2021). The method behind the library was 5' RACE. Sequencing relied on an Illumina NovaSeq 6000. TCRdb handled the public reads itself, with Q25 trimming in fastp and clone calling in MiXCR, and kept productive beta chains. Merged by CDR3 protein, the rows form single entries marked with the most common genes and DNA. The sample table shows 470,000 or so distinct CDR3 sequences, and nearly 25% are seen once. Roughly an eighth of the sample is in the top ten clones. The sample comprised PBMCs or a T cell subset sorted from them (not recorded which). These receptors originate from an adult woman who had mild COVID-19 (a few samples of this study predate the infection). The sample titles of this study are shuffled in the database, so cell type and time point are left out; the donor was told from shared clones.

The V and J genes are TRBV19 and TRBJ1-6, with unresolved D. CDR1 and CDR2 from the germline V gene are LNHDA and SQIVND (reference sequence). The V gene lost 5 bases and the J gene lost 0 bases, with 11 bases spanning the gap. The CDR3 consists of 16 residues. As DNA, the CDR3 is TGTGCCAGTAGTTGGGCAGTAAGCTCCTATAATTCACCCCTCCACTTT. It translates to CASSWAVSSYNSPLHF.

The J gene is TRBJ2-5, the V gene TRBV11-2, with no clear D. With 3 bases removed from V and 5 bases from J, the gap between germline ends came to 13 bases. The CDR3 loop spans 14 amino acids. Germline V gene lookup returns CDR1 SGHAT and CDR2 FQNNGV. DNA for the CDR3: TGTGCCAGCAGCTTCGACGAGTGGGCCGAGACCCAGTACTTC. It is translated as CASSFDEWAETQYF.

This clonotype is a singleton in its sample. V and J are TRBV5-1 and TRBJ2-1, with 10 bases aligning to TRBD2. The CDR3 runs to 17 residues. Trimming removed 3 bases from V and 6 bases from J; junction bases left unmatched: 12. The germline gives CDR1 SGHRS, CDR2 YFSETQ. CDR3 nucleotides: TGCGCCAGCAGCTCACGTCCTGGGCTAGCGGGAGTCAATGAGCAGTTCTTC. Translated, it gives CASSSRPGLAGVNEQFF.

This chain uses TRBV27 with TRBJ2-7; TRBD2 agrees at 10 bases. J gave up 4 bases and V 5 bases, and 8 bases lay outside the gene matches. The CDR3 spans 15 residues. Per germline, CDR1 MNHEY and CDR2 SMNVEV (reference sequence). The DNA for the CDR3 is TGTGCCAGCAGTGTGGCCGGGACTAGCGCGTACGAGCAGTACTTC. Encoded protein: CASSVAGTSAYEQYF.

This clonotype appeared a few times. This chain joins TRBV18 and TRBJ1-3, with 8 nucleotides matching TRBD1. Unmatched junction bases numbered 5, after V lost 6 bases and J lost 1 base. This CDR3 has 15 amino acids. Germline V lookup: CDR1 KGHSH, CDR2 LQKENI. The CDR3 sequence is CASSVDRASGNTIYF. The CDR3 DNA reads as TGTGCCAGCTCGGTGGACAGGGCTTCTGGAAACACCATATATTTT.

This clonotype showed up just once. The chain uses TRBV7-9 and TRBJ2-7; D is perhaps TRBD1 (6 bases). Trimming stripped 3 bases from V and 2 bases from J, with 14 bases between. This CDR3 has 15 amino acids. Germline V gene data show CDR1 as SEHNR and CDR2 as FQNEAQ (reference sequence). The CDR3 DNA reads TGTGCCAGCAGCTTCGCACAGGGTCCCCCCTACGAGCAGTACTTC. It yields the protein CASSFAQGPPYEQYF.

The rearrangement links TRBV29-1 to TRBJ2-7; D gene uncertain. Germline CDR1 is SQVTM and CDR2 is ANQGSEA. Trimming left V 1 base short and J 6 bases short, with 13 bases between. This CDR3 spans 13 amino acids. The CDR3 protein is CSVEGSSSPEQYF. DNA of the CDR3: TGCAGCGTTGAAGGGTCCAGCTCCCCCGAGCAGTACTTC.

V and J are TRBV7-3 and TRBJ2-7; D is perhaps TRBD2 (5 bases). The V and J ends lost 4 bases and 3 bases respectively, with 13 bases between them. The CDR3 is 14 residues long. The germline gives CDR1 SGHTA, CDR2 FQGTGA. The CDR3 spells CASSSSHHSYEQYF. Here the CDR3 DNA reads TGTGCCAGCAGCTCTAGCCACCACAGCTACGAGCAGTACTTC. Complete variable domain (other parts from reference TRBV7-3 and TRBJ2-7): GAGVSQTPSNKVTEKGKYVELRCDPISGHTALYWYRQSLGQGPEFLIYFQGTGAADDSGLPNDRFFAVRPEGSVSTLKIQRTERGDSAVYLCASSSSHHSYEQYFGPGTRLTVT.

This clonotype has a handful of counts. The chain joins TRBV7-8 to TRBJ2-1, with 7 positions matching TRBD2. Unmatched junction bases numbered 13, after V lost 5 bases and J lost 15 bases. The CDR3 runs 13 residues. The V gene's germline CDR1 is SGHVS and CDR2 FQNEAQ. The CDR3, as DNA: TGTGCCAGCAGCAGAGAAGTGGCGGGAGCTTTGTTCTTC. It translates to CASSREVAGALFF.

This clonotype was counted a few times. CDR3 sequence reads: CASRMQGGEETQYF. CDR3 DNA: TGTGCCAGCAGAATGCAGGGGGGAGAAGAGACCCAGTACTTC. The V gene is TRBV7-9, the J gene TRBJ2-5; D may be TRBD1 (7 bases). This CDR3 region has 14 residues. Deletions cut 6 bases from V and 3 bases from J, with 14 bases between. Germline V CDR1 and CDR2: SEHNR, FQNEAQ (reference sequence).

This clonotype was seen only a few times. CDR3 amino acids: CASSLEGLAYEQFF. The DNA of the CDR3 is TGCGCCAGCAGCTTGGAGGGACTAGCATATGAGCAGTTCTTC. V and J are TRBV5-1 and TRBJ2-1; the match to TRBD2 covers 9 bases. The CDR3 extends over 14 amino acids. J gave up 8 bases and V 0 bases, and 3 bases lay outside the gene matches. Germline CDR1 SGHRS, CDR2 YFSETQ.

This clonotype was seen ten or more times. The gene calls are TRBV5-1 and TRBJ2-7; no clear D gene. Trimming removed 1 base at V and 0 bases at J, with 5 bases between. CDR3 length: 13 amino acids. CDR1 SGHRS and CDR2 YFSETQ come from the germline V gene. The CDR3 is CASSLLTSYEQYF. The CDR3 DNA reads as TGCGCCAGCAGCTTGTTAACCTCCTACGAGCAGTACTTC.

This clonotype was seen a few times. The V gene is TRBV12-3 or TRBV12-4, the J gene TRBJ1-4; no clear D gene. V dropped 5 bases and J dropped 7 bases, with 8 bases sitting between them. The CDR3 contains 12 residues. The CDR3 here is CASSLTREKLFF. In nucleotides, the CDR3 is TGTGCCAGCAGTCTGACCCGTGAAAAACTGTTTTTT.

This clonotype was seen many times. The rearrangement joins TRBV4-3 to TRBJ2-1; D uncertain. Germline V gene data show CDR1 as LGHNA and CDR2 as YSLEER. The CDR3 runs to 15 residues. V lost 0 bases and J lost 4, with 10 bases in between. CDR3 amino acids: CASSQDSPRYNEQFF. DNA of the CDR3: TGCGCCAGCAGCCAAGATTCGCCGAGATACAATGAGCAGTTCTTC.

This clonotype was counted a few times. J is TRBJ2-5 and V is TRBV10-3, with D perhaps TRBD1 or TRBD2 (5 bases each). The germline V and J ends were trimmed by 8 bases and 1 base, with 5 bases remaining between them. CDR1 is ENHRY, CDR2 SYGVKD, per germline. The CDR3 totals 11 residues. CDR3: CAIGTQETQYF. The CDR3 nucleotides are TGTGCCATCGGGACCCAAGAGACCCAGTACTTC.

The sample holds a few counts of this clonotype. The chain links TRBV9 to TRBJ2-1, with 9 bases lining up with TRBD2. The CDR3 consists of 15 residues. The germline V gene encodes CDR1 SGDLS and CDR2 YYNGEE. The trim removed 0 bases at V and 7 bases at J, leaving 5 bases unmatched. The CDR3 sequence: CASSVAVLAGNEQFF. The CDR3 DNA is TGTGCCAGCAGCGTAGCTGTCCTAGCGGGGAATGAGCAGTTCTTC.

This clonotype turned up a few times. This chain links TRBV12-3 or TRBV12-4 with TRBJ2-5; D perhaps matches TRBD2 (5 bases). This CDR3 has 14 amino acids. V dropped 3 bases and J dropped 2 bases, with 10 bases sitting between them. Written as DNA, the CDR3 is TGTGCCAGCAGTTTTGCGGGCTTACAAGAGACCCAGTACTTC. Translated, it gives CASSFAGLQETQYF.

The gene calls are TRBV24-1 and TRBJ2-3, with 8 nucleotides matching TRBD1. Per germline, CDR1 KGHDR and CDR2 SFDVKD. The trim removed 9 bases at V and 1 base at J, leaving 2 bases unmatched. The CDR3 consists of 13 residues. CDR3 in amino acids: CATLDRGTDTQYF. CDR3 nucleotides: TGTGCCACCCTGGACAGGGGCACAGATACGCAGTATTTT.

The genes are TRBV30 and TRBJ1-2; tentatively, D is TRBD1 (5 bases). V lost 8 bases and J lost 7, with 14 bases in between. Germline assignment: CDR1 GTSNPN and CDR2 SVGIG (reference sequence). This CDR3 spans 11 amino acids. The CDR3 DNA follows: TGTGCCGGCTGGGGCCCCGGTGGCTACACCTTC. This encodes CAGWGPGGYTF.

The chain recombines TRBV19 with TRBJ2-7; D is possibly TRBD2 (6 bases). Per the germline V gene, CDR1 is LNHDA and CDR2 is SQIVND (reference sequence). V was shortened by 5 bases and J by 6 bases, with 20 bases between the two germline ends. The CDR3 sequence is 15 residues long. This chain's CDR3 is CASSAEGRVRGEQYF. CDR3 DNA: TGTGCCAGTAGTGCGGAGGGGCGGGTAAGGGGCGAGCAGTACTTC. Combining the CDR3 with reference TRBV19 and TRBJ2-7 gives the whole variable domain DGGITQSPKYLFRKEGQNVTLSCEQNLNHDAMYWYRQDPGQGLRLIYYSQIVNDFQKGDIAEGYSVSREKKESFPLTVTSAQKNPTAFYLCASSAEGRVRGEQYFGPGTRLTVT.

This clonotype was seen a few times. The chain recombines TRBV2 with TRBJ2-7, with D possibly matching TRBD1 (6 bases). V lost 6 bases and J lost 5, with 20 bases in between. The CDR3 consists of 15 residues. Germline CDR1 is SNHLY and CDR2 is FYNNEI. CDR3 sequence reads: CASSEAGVTTDEQYF. As DNA, the CDR3 is TGTGCCAGCAGCGAGGCAGGGGTAACTACCGACGAGCAGTACTTC.

In this sample, this clonotype turned up a few times. The chain links TRBV7-9 to TRBJ2-1, with a tentative D call TRBD1 (5 bases). The CDR3 extends over 15 amino acids. V was cut by 3 bases and J by 7 bases, with 16 bases left in between. From germline, CDR1 is SEHNR and CDR2 FQNEAQ (reference sequence). CDR3: CASSFEWAGLNEQFF. CDR3 nucleotide sequence: TGTGCCAGCAGCTTTGAGTGGGCAGGGTTGAATGAGCAGTTCTTC.

V usage is TRBV13 and J usage is TRBJ2-7; 8 nucleotides align to TRBD1. CDR3 length equals 14 residues. V gave up 4 bases and J gave up 4 bases; unmatched junction bases: 6. Germline values: CDR1 PRHDT, CDR2 FYEKMQ (reference sequence). The CDR3 region is CASSYKGQGYEQYF. CDR3 DNA: TGTGCCAGCAGCTACAAAGGACAGGGATACGAGCAGTACTTC.

This clonotype occurred many times. The J gene is TRBJ2-7, the V gene TRBV7-6; 7 bases fit TRBD2. The CDR3 covers 14 residues. From germline, CDR1 is SGHVS and CDR2 FNYEAQ. V gave up 0 bases and J gave up 2 bases; unmatched junction bases: 1. For the CDR3, the DNA is TGTGCCAGCAGCTTAGCGGCGGGAGCCTACGAGCAGTACTTC. Protein sequence: CASSLAAGAYEQYF.

This clonotype was observed a handful of times. This chain links TRBV6-5 with TRBJ2-3; the match to TRBD2 covers 7 bases. V gave up 8 bases and J gave up 2 bases; unmatched junction bases: 4. Germline assignment: CDR1 MNHEY and CDR2 SVGAGI. This CDR3 has 13 amino acids. The DNA for the CDR3 is TGTGCCAGCCTTAGCGGGTCCACAGATACGCAGTATTTT. Translating gives CASLSGSTDTQYF.

The table lists this clonotype with many counts. This chain connects TRBV7-9 to TRBJ2-3; D gene uncertain. This CDR3 has 12 residues. Trimming took 5 bases from V and 6 from J, leaving 9 bases between them. Germline V CDR1 and CDR2: SEHNR, FQNEAQ (reference sequence). The CDR3 loop reads CASSRSSDTQYF. The CDR3 DNA reads TGTGCCAGCAGCCGAAGCTCCGATACGCAGTATTTT.

The sample holds a few counts of this clonotype. V is TRBV19 and J is TRBJ1-2, with TRBD1 identical over 8 bases. CDR3 size: 15 residues. The ends lost 5 bases at V and 3 bases at J; junction bases unmatched: 8. Germline V gene data show CDR1 as LNHDA and CDR2 as SQIVND (reference sequence). CDR3 protein: CASSARTGRDYGYTF. CDR3 nucleotides: TGTGCCAGTAGTGCCAGGACAGGGAGGGACTATGGCTACACCTTC.

The chain joins TRBV12-3 or TRBV12-4 to TRBJ1-1, with D tentatively TRBD1 (5 bases). The V gene lost 1 base and the J gene lost 6 bases, with 9 bases spanning the gap. The CDR3 is 13 residues long. CDR3: CASSLDRFAEAFF. The CDR3 bases are TGTGCCAGCAGTTTAGACAGGTTCGCTGAAGCTTTCTTT.

This clonotype has at least ten counts. The V call is TRBV5-1, the J call TRBJ2-7; 9 bases are a match to TRBD2. Germline V gene sequence: CDR1 SGHRS, CDR2 YFSETQ. V gave up 1 base and J gave up 2 bases; unmatched junction bases: 4. This CDR3 comprises 15 residues. The CDR3 loop reads CASSLTSGFPYEQYF. In DNA, the CDR3 is TGCGCCAGCAGCTTGACTAGCGGGTTTCCCTACGAGCAGTACTTC.

The genes are TRBV28 and TRBJ2-7, with D unclear. The CDR3 length is 16 residues. Per the germline V gene, CDR1 is MDHEN and CDR2 is SYDVKM. Trimming took off 0 bases at V and 4 bases at J, with 16 bases between the two ends. In DNA form, the CDR3 reads TGTGCCAGCAGTTTATGGTCGGCAGGTTCGTTATACGAGCAGTACTTC. Translation: CASSLWSAGSLYEQYF.

This clonotype has a handful of counts. CDR3 in DNA: TGTGCCAGCAGCTTATCCCACAGTCTAGGAGACCTTTACAATGAGCAGTTCTTC. This sequence encodes CASSLSHSLGDLYNEQFF. The chain couples TRBV7-2 to TRBJ2-1; D not resolved. The CDR3 runs 18 residues. Germline-derived CDR1 and CDR2 are SGHTA and FQGNSA. Trimming shortened V by 2 bases and J by 4 bases, and 21 bases separated the two germline ends. The full variable domain, rest sourced from reference TRBV7-2 and TRBJ2-1, is GAGVSQSPSNKVTEKGKDVELRCDPISGHTALYWYRQSLGQGLEFLIYFQGNSAPDKSGLPSDRFSAERTGGSVSTLTIQRTQQEDSAVYLCASSLSHSLGDLYNEQFFGPGTRLTVL.

This clonotype was observed a few times. The V and J genes are TRBV20-1 and TRBJ2-1; no reliable D call. This CDR3 spans 11 amino acids. Germline values: CDR1 DFQATT, CDR2 SNEGSKA (reference sequence). With 6 bases removed from V and 7 bases from J, the gap between germline ends came to 10 bases. In nucleotides, the CDR3 is TGCAGTGCCACCCTCCTGAATGAGCAGTTCTTC. Its protein is CSATLLNEQFF.